What follows describes a single TCR beta chain. Antigen unknown. The donors (healthy individuals) were bone marrow donors. Nominally healthy donors were sampled, though unrecorded immune exposures were likely. Amplification used 60 Vbeta primers and 13 Jbeta primers. Assay used: immunoSEQ multiplex PCR; TCRdb lists only in-frame clones, some missing. The sample shows about 88,000 clones, over 80% of them seen only once. This record comes from a study of cytomegalovirus exposure and HLA in healthy donors. Findings of the study overall: One variant, a missense change in DCLRE1C, was linked in a later analysis to TCR beta V- and J-gene trimming.

The sequence was collected from a man younger than 35 in good health and CMV-seronegative. Specimen: PBMCs.

The CDR3 DNA reads TGTGCCAGCAGCTTAGGCGGGACAGGGCCTAACAATGAGCAGTTCTTC. Its translation: CASSLGGTGPNNEQFF. The chain recombines TRBV7-3 with TRBJ2-1; 9 nucleotides align to TRBD1. Germline CDR1 reads SGHTA; CDR2 reads FQGTGA. J lost 5 bases, V lost 2 bases, and 7 bases had no gene match. This CDR3 comprises 16 residues.